This T cell receptor (beta chain) comes out of a study of OX40 agonist ivuxolimab in advanced cancers. Study at large: Ivuxolimab doses were 0.01, 0.1, 0.3, 1.5, 3 or 10 mg/kg every 2 weeks. Partial responses were recorded for three patients, including one with hepatocellular carcinoma and two with cutaneous melanoma.

A word on this clone: Its target is not known.

Findings and caveats of the study: Both CD4+ and CD8+ T cell populations in blood had undergone clonal expansion by week 6 at 0.1 to 3.0 mg/kg.

The CDR3 is 13 amino acids. CDR1 and CDR2 (germline): MNHNY, SVGAGI (reference sequence). V lost 5 bases, J lost 7 bases, and 11 bases lay in between. Some clones are missing from TCRdb's copy, which holds only in-frame ones; the method was immunoSEQ multiplex PCR. The repertoire consists of 65,000 to 95,000 clones, with around 90% occurring once and the leading ten covering approximately 5%. Blood draws occurred at baseline, cycle 4 day 1, and cycle 7 day 1. The sample here was CD4+ or CD8+ T cells sorted from blood, taken in a trial of the OX40 agonist ivuxolimab. This TCR came from an adult with an advanced solid tumor such as melanoma, head and neck, liver or kidney cancer. The chain joins TRBV6-6 to TRBJ2-2; no definite D call. The CDR3 is CASSDQVVGELFF. DNA of the CDR3: TGTGCCAGCAGTGATCAAGTTGTCGGGGAGCTGTTTTTT.